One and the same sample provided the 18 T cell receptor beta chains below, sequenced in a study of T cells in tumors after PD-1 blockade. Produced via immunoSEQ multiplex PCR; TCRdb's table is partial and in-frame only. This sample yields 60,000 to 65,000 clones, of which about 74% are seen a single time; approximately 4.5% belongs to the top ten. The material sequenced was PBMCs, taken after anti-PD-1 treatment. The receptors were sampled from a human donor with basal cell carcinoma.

The CDR3 is CASSLVSTEAFF. Written as DNA, the CDR3 is TGTGCCAGCAGCTTGGTTAGCACTGAAGCTTTCTTT. This chain uses TRBV5-6 with TRBJ1-1; D gene ambiguous. CDR3 size: 12 residues. The germline V gene has CDR1 SGHDT and CDR2 YYEEEE. V gave up 0 bases and J gave up 4 bases, with 4 bases separating them.

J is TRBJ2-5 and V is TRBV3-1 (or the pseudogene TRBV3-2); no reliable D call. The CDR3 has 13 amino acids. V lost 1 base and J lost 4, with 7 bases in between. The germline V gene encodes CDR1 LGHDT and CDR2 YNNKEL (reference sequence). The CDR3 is CASSQGRGETQYF. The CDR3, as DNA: TGTGCCAGCAGCCAAGGGAGAGGAGAGACCCAGTACTTC.

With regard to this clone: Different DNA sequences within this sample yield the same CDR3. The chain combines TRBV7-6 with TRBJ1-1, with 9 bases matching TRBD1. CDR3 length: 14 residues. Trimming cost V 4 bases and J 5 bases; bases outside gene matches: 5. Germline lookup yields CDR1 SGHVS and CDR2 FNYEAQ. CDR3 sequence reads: CASSSRDRVTEAFF. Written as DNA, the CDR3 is TGTGCCAGCAGCTCCCGGGACAGGGTTACTGAAGCTTTCTTT.

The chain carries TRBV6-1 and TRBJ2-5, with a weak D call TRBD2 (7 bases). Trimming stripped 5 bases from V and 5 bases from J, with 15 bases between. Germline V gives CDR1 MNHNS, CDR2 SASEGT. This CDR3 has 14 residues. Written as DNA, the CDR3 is TGTGCCAGCAGTTTGCCGGGGGGCGGTGAGACCCAGTACTTC. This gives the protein CASSLPGGGETQYF.

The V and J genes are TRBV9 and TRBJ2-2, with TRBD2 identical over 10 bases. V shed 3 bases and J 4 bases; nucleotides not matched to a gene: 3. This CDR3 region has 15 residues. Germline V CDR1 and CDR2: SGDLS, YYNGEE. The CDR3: CASSGAGGITGELFF. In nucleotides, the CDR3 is TGTGCCAGCAGCGGAGCGGGGGGGATCACCGGGGAGCTGTTTTTT. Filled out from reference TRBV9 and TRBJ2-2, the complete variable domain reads DSGVTQTPKHLITATGQRVTLRCSPRSGDLSVYWYQQSLDQGLQFLIQYYNGEERAKGNILERFSAQQFPDLHSELNLSSLELGDSALYFCASSGAGGITGELFFGEGSRLTVL.

CDR3 residues: CASSLGGPKTQYF. In DNA form, the CDR3 reads TGTGCCAGCAGCTTGGGGGGGCCCAAGACCCAGTACTTC. This chain connects TRBV5-5 to TRBJ2-5; weak D call: TRBD1 (6 bases). From germline, CDR1 is SGHKS and CDR2 YYEKEE (reference sequence). V gave up 0 bases and J gave up 6 bases, with 9 bases separating them. The CDR3 spans 13 residues. The complete variable domain, with remaining parts taken from reference TRBV5-5 and TRBJ2-5, reads DAGVTQSPTHLIKTRGQQVTLRCSPISGHKSVSWYQQVLGQGPQFIFQYYEKEERGRGNFPDRFSARQFPNYSSELNVNALLLGDSALYLCASSLGGPKTQYFGPGTRLLVL.

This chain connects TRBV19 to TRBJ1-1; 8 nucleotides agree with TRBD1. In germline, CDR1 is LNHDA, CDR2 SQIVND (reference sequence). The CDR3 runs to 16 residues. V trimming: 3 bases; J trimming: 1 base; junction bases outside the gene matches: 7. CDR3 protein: CASSIGQGHGNTEAFF. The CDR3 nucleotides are TGTGCCAGTAGTATCGGACAGGGCCATGGGAACACTGAAGCTTTCTTT.

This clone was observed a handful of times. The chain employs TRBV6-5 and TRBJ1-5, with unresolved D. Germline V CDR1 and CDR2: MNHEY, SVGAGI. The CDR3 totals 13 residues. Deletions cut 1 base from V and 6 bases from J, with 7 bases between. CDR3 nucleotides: TGTGCCAGCAGTTACTTCGTGGGTCAGCCCCAGCATTTT. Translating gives CASSYFVGQPQHF.

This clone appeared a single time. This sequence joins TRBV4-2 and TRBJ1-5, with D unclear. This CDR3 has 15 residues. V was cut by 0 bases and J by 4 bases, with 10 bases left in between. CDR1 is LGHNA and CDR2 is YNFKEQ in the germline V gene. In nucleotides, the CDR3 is TGTGCCAGCAGCCAAGACGGGATGCCTAATCAGCCCCAGCATTTT. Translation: CASSQDGMPNQPQHF.

The CDR3 loop is CASRLGAANYGYTF. CDR3 nucleotide sequence: TGCGCCAGCAGACTGGGAGCGGCTAACTATGGCTACACCTTC. The chain combines TRBV5-1 with TRBJ1-2; D remains unclear. The length of the CDR3 is 14 residues. The V gene lost 5 bases and the J gene lost 0 bases, with 11 bases spanning the gap. Germline-derived CDR1 and CDR2 are SGHRS and YFSETQ.

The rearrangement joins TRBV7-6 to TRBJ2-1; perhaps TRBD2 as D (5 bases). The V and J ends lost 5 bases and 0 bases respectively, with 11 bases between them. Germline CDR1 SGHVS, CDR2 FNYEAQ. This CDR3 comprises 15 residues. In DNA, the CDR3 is TGTGCCAGCAGCCCGGACTCTAGCTCCTACAATGAGCAGTTCTTC. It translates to CASSPDSSSYNEQFF.

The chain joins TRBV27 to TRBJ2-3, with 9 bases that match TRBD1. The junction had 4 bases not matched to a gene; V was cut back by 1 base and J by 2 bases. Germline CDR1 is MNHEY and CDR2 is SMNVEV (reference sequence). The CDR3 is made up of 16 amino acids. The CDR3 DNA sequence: TGTGCCAGCAGTTTATGGGGACAGGGAATCACAGATACGCAGTATTTT. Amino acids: CASSLWGQGITDTQYF.

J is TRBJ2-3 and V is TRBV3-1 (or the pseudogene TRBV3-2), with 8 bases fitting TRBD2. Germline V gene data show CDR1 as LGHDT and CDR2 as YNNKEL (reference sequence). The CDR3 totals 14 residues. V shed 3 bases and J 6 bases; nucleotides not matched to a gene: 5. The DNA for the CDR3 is TGTGCCAGCAGCCACGGGGGGGCCGGGGATACGCAGTATTTT. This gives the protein CASSHGGAGDTQYF.

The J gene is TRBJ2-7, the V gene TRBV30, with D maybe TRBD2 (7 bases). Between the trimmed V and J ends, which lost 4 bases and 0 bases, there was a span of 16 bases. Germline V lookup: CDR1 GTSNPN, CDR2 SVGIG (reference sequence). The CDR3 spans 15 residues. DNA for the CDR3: TGTGCCTGGACCGACGGGGGGACAAGCTCCTACGAGCAGTACTTC. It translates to CAWTDGGTSSYEQYF.

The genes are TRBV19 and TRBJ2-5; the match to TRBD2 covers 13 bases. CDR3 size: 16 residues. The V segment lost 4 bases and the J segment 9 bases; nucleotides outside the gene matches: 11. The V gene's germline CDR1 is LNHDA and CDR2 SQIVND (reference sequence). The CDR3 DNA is TGTGCCAGTAGTACTTCGGGACTAGCGGGGCCTCCGGCCCAGTACTTC. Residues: CASSTSGLAGPPAQYF.

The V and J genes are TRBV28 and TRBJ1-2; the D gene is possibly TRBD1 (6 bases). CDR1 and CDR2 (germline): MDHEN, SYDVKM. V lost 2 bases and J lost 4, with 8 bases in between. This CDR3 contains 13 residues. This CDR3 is CASSLRGAYGYTF. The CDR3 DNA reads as TGTGCCAGCAGTTTAAGGGGGGCCTATGGCTACACCTTC.

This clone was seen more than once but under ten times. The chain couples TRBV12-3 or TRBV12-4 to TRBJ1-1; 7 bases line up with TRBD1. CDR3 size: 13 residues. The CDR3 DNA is TGTTCCGACAGGGCCAGGGAGAACACTGAAGCTTTCTTT. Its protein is CSDRARENTEAFF.

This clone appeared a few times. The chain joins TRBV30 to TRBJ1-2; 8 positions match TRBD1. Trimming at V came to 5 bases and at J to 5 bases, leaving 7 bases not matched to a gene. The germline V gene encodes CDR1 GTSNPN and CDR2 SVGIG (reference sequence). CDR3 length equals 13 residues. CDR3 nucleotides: TGTGCCTGGGCAGGGGGCGCGGGATATGGCTACACCTTC. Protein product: CAWAGGAGYGYTF.